These T cell receptor beta chains were read from a single sample in a study of cytomegalovirus exposure and HLA in healthy donors. Profiling relied on immunoSEQ multiplex PCR, and the TCRdb table lists in-frame clones only, not all of them. This table has over 120,000 clones, around 89% appearing once. Specimen: PBMCs. Every receptor here comes from a woman in her 30s in good health and CMV-seropositive. Each CDR3 is given with its conserved first and last residue. A D gene is named only where the DNA matches it firmly. The size entry is marked missing in some rows and otherwise reads once, few, many or a size class.

d_call j_call clone_size v_call cdr3_aa cdr3_nt
TRBD2 TRBJ2-1 . TRBV9 CASSAGLAGANEQFF TGTGCCAGCAGCGCCGGACTAGCGGGGGCCAATGAGCAGTTCTTC
. TRBJ1-5 . TRBV4-1 CASSQAPRGPRQPQHF TGCGCCAGCAGCCAAGCCCCCAGGGGTCCCCGGCAGCCCCAGCATTTT
. TRBJ2-2 . TRBV18 CASSPDRLRTGELFF TGTGCCAGCTCACCCGACAGGTTAAGGACCGGGGAGCTGTTTTTT
TRBD1 TRBJ2-7 few TRBV2 CASSRQGNAGEQYF TGTGCCAGCAGCCGACAGGGTAATGCGGGCGAGCAGTACTTC
TRBD1 TRBJ1-1 . TRBV5-4 CASSLRDREGTEAFF TGTGCCAGCAGCTTGCGAGACAGGGAAGGTACTGAAGCTTTCTTT
TRBD2 TRBJ2-1 . TRBV28 CASSRGTSGYNEQFF TGTGCCAGCAGTCGCGGGACTAGCGGGTACAATGAGCAGTTCTTC
. TRBJ1-1 . TRBV2 CASNSESGEGTEAFF TGTGCCAGCAACTCAGAATCAGGGGAAGGCACTGAAGCTTTCTTT
TRBD1 TRBJ2-5 once TRBV2 CASRDGPDRPETQYF TGTGCCAGCAGAGACGGACCGGACAGGCCAGAGACCCAGTACTTC
TRBD1 TRBJ2-7 . TRBV6-5 CASSRGQGAYEQYF TGTGCCAGCTCGAGAGGACAGGGGGCATACGAGCAGTACTTC
. TRBJ2-7 . TRBV5-5 CASSLHSYEQYF TGTGCCAGCAGCTTGCACTCCTACGAGCAGTACTTC
TRBD2 TRBJ2-7 . TRBV5-1 CASSQFSSGGLLSYEQYF TGCGCCAGCAGCCAATTTTCGAGCGGGGGTCTTCTTTCCTACGAGCAGTACTTC
TRBD2 TRBJ2-3 . TRBV9 CASSVVDRSGTSTDTQYF TGTGCCAGCAGCGTAGTTGATAGGAGCGGGACCAGCACAGATACGCAGTATTTT
TRBD2 TRBJ2-1 once TRBV2 CASRTGLAGAVDEQFF TGTGCCAGCAGGACGGGACTAGCGGGAGCAGTCGATGAGCAGTTCTTC
TRBD2 TRBJ2-5 . TRBV28 CASSHDPPGGRETQYF TGTGCCAGCAGTCACGACCCCCCCGGGGGGAGGGAGACCCAGTACTTC
. TRBJ2-2 . TRBV27 CASSFSTGNTGELFF TGTGCCAGCAGTTTCTCGACAGGGAACACCGGGGAGCTGTTTTTT
. TRBJ1-5 once TRBV7-2 CASSLAGIINQPQHF TGTGCCAGCAGCTTAGCCGGGATTATTAATCAGCCCCAGCATTTT
TRBD2 TRBJ2-3 once TRBV2 CASSGASGYTDTQYF TGTGCCAGCAGTGGGGCTAGCGGTTACACAGATACGCAGTATTTT
TRBD1 TRBJ2-7 . TRBV4-1 CASSQEGQDYEQYF TGCGCCAGCAGCCAAGAGGGACAGGACTACGAGCAGTACTTC
. TRBJ1-2 medium-sized TRBV28 CASSCLVGHLGYGHYGYTF TGTGCCAGCAGTTGTTTAGTTGGACACCTCGGATATGGGCACTATGGCTACACCTTC
TRBD1 TRBJ1-5 . TRBV6-1 CASSEPQGAIGDQPQHF TGTGCCAGCAGTGAGCCACAGGGGGCGATAGGGGATCAGCCCCAGCATTTT
. TRBJ1-3 few TRBV6-1 CASSEVPQGIFGNTIYF TGTGCCAGCAGTGAGGTCCCTCAGGGAATATTTGGAAACACCATATATTTT
TRBD2 TRBJ2-3 . TRBV6-4 CARPSSPRTSGGSTDTQYF TGTGCCAGGCCTTCTTCACCCCGGACTAGCGGGGGAAGCACAGATACGCAGTATTTT
TRBD1 TRBJ2-7 . TRBV12-5 CASGLGGTGADEQYF TGTGCTAGTGGTTTGGGTGGGACAGGGGCCGACGAGCAGTACTTC
. TRBJ1-5 . TRBV15 CATAPGGPLPQHF TGTGCCACCGCTCCGGGGGGCCCATTGCCCCAGCATTTT
. TRBJ2-2 once TRBV5-1 CASSLVRTGELFF TGCGCCAGCAGCTTGGTCAGGACCGGGGAGCTGTTTTTT
. TRBJ2-5 . TRBV6-1 CASRREPLRETQYF TGTGCCAGCAGACGGGAGCCCCTAAGGGAGACCCAGTACTTC
. TRBJ2-7 . TRBV7-2 CASSPKWGGSSYEQYF TGTGCCAGCAGCCCCAAGTGGGGCGGCAGCTCCTACGAGCAGTACTTC
TRBD1 TRBJ2-7 . TRBV29-1 CSVVAGTVSYEQYF TGCAGCGTTGTCGCCGGGACAGTCTCCTACGAGCAGTACTTC
TRBD2 TRBJ2-3 . TRBV19 CASSSPGGAHADTQYF TGTGCCAGTAGCTCGCCGGGAGGGGCACACGCAGATACGCAGTATTTT
TRBD1 TRBJ1-6 . TRBV6-1 CASSEMGTGGISPLHF TGTGCCAGCAGTGAAATGGGGACAGGGGGCATTTCACCCCTCCACTTT
. TRBJ1-3 few TRBV7-6 CASSLKGGSGNTIYF TGTGCCAGCAGCTTAAAAGGGGGCTCTGGAAACACCATATATTTT
TRBD1 TRBJ1-3 . TRBV2 CASSLGQGAGNTIYF TGTGCCAGCAGCCTCGGACAGGGCGCTGGAAACACCATATATTTT
. TRBJ1-2 once TRBV19 CASIGRENGYTF TGTGCCAGTATTGGCAGGGAAAATGGCTACACCTTC
TRBD1 TRBJ2-7 . TRBV28 CASSTGTGFNEQYF TGTGCCAGCAGTACCGGGACAGGGTTCAACGAGCAGTACTTC
. TRBJ1-1 . TRBV27 CASSFTVNTEAFF TGTGCCAGCAGTTTTACGGTGAACACTGAAGCTTTCTTT
. TRBJ2-2 . TRBV28 CASRLVPGELFF TGTGCCAGCCGGTTGGTGCCCGGGGAGCTGTTTTTT
. TRBJ2-5 once TRBV7-2 CASKETGSQETQYF TGTGCCAGCAAAGAAACAGGATCCCAAGAGACCCAGTACTTC
. TRBJ2-1 . TRBV7-9 CASSLNRRGFNEQFF TGTGCCAGCAGCCTCAATCGCCGGGGTTTTAATGAGCAGTTCTTC
TRBD1 TRBJ1-2 . TRBV19 CASTPQTGGVNYGYTF TGTGCCAGTACCCCCCAGACAGGGGGCGTAAACTATGGCTACACCTTC
TRBD2 TRBJ2-7 . TRBV27 CASSPGAASGSWEQYF TGTGCCAGCAGTCCCGGGGCGGCTAGCGGGAGCTGGGAGCAGTACTTC
. TRBJ2-3 . TRBV28 CASSSAGDTDTQYF TGTGCCAGCAGTTCCGCAGGGGACACAGATACGCAGTATTTT
. TRBJ2-3 . TRBV9 CASSVGQIVAGDTQYF TGTGCCAGCAGCGTTGGACAAATCGTAGCAGGAGATACGCAGTATTTT
. TRBJ2-1 . TRBV9 CASSVDYNNEQFF TGTGCCAGCAGCGTAGACTACAACAATGAGCAGTTCTTC
. TRBJ2-1 . TRBV13 CASSLGGGYNEQFF TGTGCCAGCAGCTTAGGAGGGGGCTACAATGAGCAGTTCTTC
. TRBJ2-3 . TRBV29-1 CSVDIGTDTQYF TGCAGCGTTGATATCGGGACAGATACGCAGTATTTT